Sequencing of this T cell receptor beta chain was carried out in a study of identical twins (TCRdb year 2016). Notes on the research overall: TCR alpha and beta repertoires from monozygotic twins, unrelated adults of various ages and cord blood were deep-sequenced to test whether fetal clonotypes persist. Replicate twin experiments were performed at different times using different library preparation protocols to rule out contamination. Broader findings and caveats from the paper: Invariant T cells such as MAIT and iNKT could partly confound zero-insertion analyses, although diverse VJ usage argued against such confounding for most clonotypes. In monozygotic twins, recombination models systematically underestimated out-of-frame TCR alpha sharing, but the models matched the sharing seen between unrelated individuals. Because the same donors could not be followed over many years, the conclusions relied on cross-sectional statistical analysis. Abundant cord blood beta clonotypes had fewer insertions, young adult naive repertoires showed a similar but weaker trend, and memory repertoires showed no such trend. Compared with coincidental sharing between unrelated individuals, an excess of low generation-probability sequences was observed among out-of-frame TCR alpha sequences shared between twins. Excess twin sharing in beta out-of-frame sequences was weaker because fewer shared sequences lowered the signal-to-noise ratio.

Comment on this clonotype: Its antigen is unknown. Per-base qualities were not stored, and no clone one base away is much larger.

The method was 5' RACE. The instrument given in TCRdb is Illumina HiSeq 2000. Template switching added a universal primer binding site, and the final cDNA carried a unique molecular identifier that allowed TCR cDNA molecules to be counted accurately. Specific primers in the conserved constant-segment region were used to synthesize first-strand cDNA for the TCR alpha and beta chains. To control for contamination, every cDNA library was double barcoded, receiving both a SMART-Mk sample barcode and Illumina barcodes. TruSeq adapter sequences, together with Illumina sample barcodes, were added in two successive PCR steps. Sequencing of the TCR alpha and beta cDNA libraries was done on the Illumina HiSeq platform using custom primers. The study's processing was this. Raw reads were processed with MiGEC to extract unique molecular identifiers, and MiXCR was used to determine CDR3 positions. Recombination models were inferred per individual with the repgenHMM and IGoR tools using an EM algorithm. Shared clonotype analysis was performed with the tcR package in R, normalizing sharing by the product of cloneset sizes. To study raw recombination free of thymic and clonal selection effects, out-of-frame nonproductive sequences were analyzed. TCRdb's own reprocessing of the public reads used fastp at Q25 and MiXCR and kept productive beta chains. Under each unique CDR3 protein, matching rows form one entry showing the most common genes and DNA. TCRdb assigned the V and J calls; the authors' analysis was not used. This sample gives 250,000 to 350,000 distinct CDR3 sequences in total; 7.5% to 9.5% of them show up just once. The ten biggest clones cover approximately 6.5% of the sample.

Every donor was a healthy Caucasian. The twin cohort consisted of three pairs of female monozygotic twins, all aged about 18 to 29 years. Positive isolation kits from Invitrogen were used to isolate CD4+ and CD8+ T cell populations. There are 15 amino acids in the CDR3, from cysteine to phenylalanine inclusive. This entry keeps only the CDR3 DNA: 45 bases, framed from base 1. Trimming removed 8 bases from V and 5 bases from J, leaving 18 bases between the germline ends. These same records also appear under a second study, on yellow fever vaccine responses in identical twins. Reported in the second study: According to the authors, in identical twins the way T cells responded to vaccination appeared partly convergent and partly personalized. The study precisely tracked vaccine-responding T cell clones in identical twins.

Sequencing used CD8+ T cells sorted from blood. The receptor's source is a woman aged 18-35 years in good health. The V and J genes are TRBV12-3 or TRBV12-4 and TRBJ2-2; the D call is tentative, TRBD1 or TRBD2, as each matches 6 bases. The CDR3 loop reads CASRGETGRTGELFF. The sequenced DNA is TGTGCCAGCCGGGGTGAAACAGGGAGGACCGGGGAGCTGTTTTTT.